Shown below are 23 T cell receptor beta chains from a single sample sequenced in a study of T cells in Graves' hyperthyroidism and ophthalmopathy. Template material for amplifying TCR beta CDR3 regions consisted of RNA transcripts. HTBI primers were the set used in a first-round RT-PCR of the TCR CDR3. TCRdb re-called the multiplex PCR reads through MiXCR, storing one row per CDR3 protein. Of hundreds of thousands of distinct CDR3 sequences listed, roughly 14% are singletons. Material for sequencing was blood. These TCRs come from a middle-aged woman with Graves' ophthalmopathy.

This clonotype was seen a handful of times. This chain's CDR3 is CASSPEGPYSNQPQHF. The CDR3 coding sequence is TGTGCCAGCAGCCCCGAGGGACCGTATAGCAATCAGCCCCAGCATTTT. The gene calls are TRBV3-1 and TRBJ1-5; a weak D match, TRBD1 (5 bases). CDR1 is LGHDT, CDR2 YNNKEL, per germline (reference sequence). The V gene lost 4 bases and the J gene lost 0 bases, with 13 bases spanning the gap. This CDR3 has 16 amino acids. The full variable domain, in which reference TRBV3-1 and TRBJ1-5 provide the parts outside the CDR3, is DTAVSQTPKYLVTQMGNDKSIKCEQNLGHDTMYWYKQDSKKFLKIMFSYNNKELIINETVPNRFSPKSPDKAHLNLHINSLELGDSAVYFCASSPEGPYSNQPQHFGDGTRLSIL.

This clonotype has a count of ten or more. This chain joins TRBV7-2 and TRBJ2-7, with D perhaps given as TRBD1 or TRBD2 (6 bases each). Germline V gene lookup returns CDR1 SGHTA and CDR2 FQGNSA. The ends were cut back, 0 bases at V and 7 bases at J, with 13 bases in the middle. The CDR3 contains 14 residues. The CDR3 bases are TGTGCCAGCAGCTTAGCGAGGGGGGTCGGGGAGCAGTACTTC. It codes for CASSLARGVGEQYF.

This clonotype occurred many times. The CDR3 coding sequence is TGTGCCAGCAGCGCCAGGACAGGGGATGGCTACACCTTC. This gives the protein CASSARTGDGYTF. This rearrangement joins TRBV9 to TRBJ1-2; 9 nucleotides line up with TRBD1. Germline lookup yields CDR1 SGDLS and CDR2 YYNGEE. The CDR3 contains 13 residues. The V and J ends lost 3 bases and 6 bases, in that order; junction bases with no gene match: 3.

This clonotype was counted ten times or more. The chain combines TRBV24-1 with TRBJ2-7; 9 bases align to TRBD1. The CDR3 sequence is 14 residues long. Losses at the gene ends were 5 bases for V and 5 bases for J; bases not matched to a gene: 6. CDR1 KGHDR and CDR2 SFDVKD come from the germline V gene. CDR3 residues: CATSATGGRDEQYF. In DNA form, the CDR3 reads TGTGCCACCAGTGCAACAGGGGGCAGGGACGAGCAGTACTTC.

The V and J genes are TRBV27 and TRBJ2-5, with 8 bases aligning to TRBD2. Germline CDR1 reads MNHEY; CDR2 reads SMNVEV (reference sequence). Trimming at V came to 8 bases and at J to 5 bases, leaving 10 bases not matched to a gene. CDR3 length: 14 residues. The CDR3, as DNA: TGTGCCAGCTCCGGGGCTAGCGGGTACGAGACCCAGTACTTC. Translated: CASSGASGYETQYF.

This clonotype appeared a few times. The chain employs TRBV9 and TRBJ2-3; 11 bases align to TRBD2. CDR1 and CDR2 from the germline V gene are SGDLS and YYNGEE. V was clipped by 1 base and J by 7 bases; unmatched bases: 8. CDR3 length: 16 residues. The CDR3 DNA reads as TGTGCCAGCAGCGTACGACTAGCGGGATCGGAGAATACGCAGTATTTT. Encoded protein: CASSVRLAGSENTQYF. The full variable domain, rest sourced from reference TRBV9 and TRBJ2-3, is DSGVTQTPKHLITATGQRVTLRCSPRSGDLSVYWYQQSLDQGLQFLIQYYNGEERAKGNILERFSAQQFPDLHSELNLSSLELGDSALYFCASSVRLAGSENTQYFGPGTRLTVL.

This clonotype was found many times. One end of the junction is discordant with germline, which a read error may explain. The V and J genes are TRBV30 and TRBJ1-5, with unresolved D. Germline V lookup: CDR1 GTSNPN, CDR2 SVGIG (reference sequence). The CDR3 is made up of 14 amino acids. The CDR3 is CAWSDRPSIQPQHF. CDR3 in DNA: TGTGCCTGGAGTGATAGACCAAGCATTCAGCCCCAGCATTTT.

The sample holds many counts of this clonotype. V gene TRBV18 combines with J gene TRBJ1-5; D remains ambiguous. Germline assignment: CDR1 KGHSH and CDR2 LQKENI. The V and J ends lost 8 bases and 2 bases respectively, with 10 bases between them. The CDR3 has 13 residues. This CDR3 is CASSPTGNQPQHF. The CDR3 coding sequence is TGTGCCAGCAGCCCAACGGGCAATCAGCCCCAGCATTTT.

This clonotype was counted many times. The chain combines TRBV19 with TRBJ2-7, with D possibly TRBD2 on 7 matching bases. The CDR3 has 13 amino acids. V was trimmed by 5 bases and J by 4 bases, leaving 12 bases between them. Germline assignment: CDR1 LNHDA and CDR2 SQIVND (reference sequence). The CDR3 DNA reads as TGTGCCAGTAGTGCGGGGGCACTTTACGAGCAGTACTTC. Protein product: CASSAGALYEQYF. Full variable domain (rest looked up from reference TRBV19 and TRBJ2-7): DGGITQSPKYLFRKEGQNVTLSCEQNLNHDAMYWYRQDPGQGLRLIYYSQIVNDFQKGDIAEGYSVSREKKESFPLTVTSAQKNPTAFYLCASSAGALYEQYFGPGTRLTVT.

Many counts were recorded for this clonotype. The J gene is TRBJ2-7, the V gene TRBV6-2 or TRBV6-3, with 8 positions matching TRBD1. V lost 4 bases to trimming and J lost 0 bases; unmatched junction nucleotides: 14. Germline CDR1 is MNHEY and CDR2 is SVGEGT. The length of the CDR3 is 18 residues. DNA for the CDR3: TGTGCCAGCAGTTTTCAACCTCCGGGACAGGTAACCTCCTACGAGCAGTACTTC. This codes for CASSFQPPGQVTSYEQYF.

This clonotype was seen ten or more times. The chain couples TRBV6-2 or TRBV6-3 to TRBJ1-5; unclear D gene. V was shortened by 0 bases and J by 0 bases, with 12 bases between the two germline ends. The CDR3 runs to 17 residues. The V gene's germline CDR1 is MNHEY and CDR2 SVGEGT. The CDR3 protein is CASSYSMPRSSNQPQHF. The CDR3 bases are TGTGCCAGCAGTTACTCGATGCCCAGGTCTAGCAATCAGCCCCAGCATTTT.

Only a few counts were recorded for this clonotype. V usage is TRBV30 and J usage is TRBJ2-7, with a weak D call TRBD2 (6 bases). The CDR3 covers 18 residues. Germline CDR1 and CDR2: GTSNPN and SVGIG (reference sequence). V dropped 4 bases and J dropped 2 bases, with 27 bases sitting between them. CDR3 nucleotide sequence: TGTGCCTGGACTCCCTTTTGGCATCGGGGGTCGGCCACCTACGAGCAGTACTTC. This encodes CAWTPFWHRGSATYEQYF.

Only a few counts were recorded for this clonotype. The chain is built from TRBV24-1 and TRBJ2-2, with TRBD1 matching 8 bases. Germline CDR1 reads KGHDR; CDR2 reads SFDVKD. CDR3 length: 17 amino acids. V gave up 1 base and J gave up 1 base; unmatched junction bases: 4. The CDR3 coding sequence is TGTGCCACCAGTGATTTTACAGGGGGTATGAACACCGGGGAGCTGTTTTTT. Translating it yields CATSDFTGGMNTGELFF.

This clonotype was seen at least ten times. The J gene is TRBJ2-5, the V gene TRBV6-5, with D possibly matching TRBD1 (5 bases). V shed 2 bases and J shed 1 base, with 14 bases lying between them. The germline V gene has CDR1 MNHEY and CDR2 SVGAGI. The CDR3 covers 16 residues. The DNA for the CDR3 is TGTGCCAGCAGTTACCTGCCCCGGACAATCCAAGAGACCCAGTACTTC. Its translation is CASSYLPRTIQETQYF.

This clonotype was observed at least ten times. The chain couples TRBV13 to TRBJ2-5; D is unresolved. The V gene lost 6 bases and the J gene lost 0 bases, with 8 bases spanning the gap. Germline CDR1 is PRHDT and CDR2 is FYEKMQ (reference sequence). The CDR3 loop spans 13 amino acids. The chain's CDR3 is CASRIGNQETQYF. CDR3 DNA sequence: TGTGCCAGCAGAATAGGCAACCAAGAGACCCAGTACTTC.

This chain joins TRBV7-6 and TRBJ2-7; 10 bases are a match to TRBD2. Germline CDR1 is SGHVS and CDR2 is FNYEAQ. The CDR3 contains 15 residues. V was pared by 5 bases and J by 5 bases, with 9 bases of the junction left unmatched. Here the CDR3 reads CASSPTGTSVNEQYF. As DNA, the CDR3 is TGTGCCAGCAGCCCTACCGGGACTAGCGTTAACGAGCAGTACTTC.

This clonotype was detected many times. V usage is TRBV15 and J usage is TRBJ2-7; D ambiguous. CDR1 LNHNV and CDR2 YYDKDF come from the germline V gene (reference sequence). The V end lost 0 bases, the J end lost 4 bases, and 7 bases lay between the germline ends. The CDR3 loop spans 13 amino acids. CDR3: CATSRDQGYEQYF. The DNA of the CDR3 is TGTGCCACCAGCAGAGATCAAGGGTACGAGCAGTACTTC. Full variable domain (outside the CDR3, taken from reference TRBV15 and TRBJ2-7): DAMVIQNPRYQVTQFGKPVTLSCSQTLNHNVMYWYQQKSSQAPKLLFHYYDKDFNNEADTPDNFQSRRPNTSFCFLDIRSPGLGDTAMYLCATSRDQGYEQYFGPGTRLTVT.

This clonotype was seen at least ten times. The gene calls are TRBV6-5 and TRBJ2-7; a possible D gene is TRBD1 (6 bases). This CDR3 spans 13 amino acids. Trimming stripped 8 bases from V and 2 bases from J, with 13 bases between. Germline assignment: CDR1 MNHEY and CDR2 SVGAGI. CDR3 region: CASGYRETYEQYF. CDR3 bases: TGTGCCAGCGGGTACAGGGAAACCTACGAGCAGTACTTC.

This clonotype occurred a few times. This chain joins TRBV28 and TRBJ1-1, with TRBD1 matching 10 bases. Germline lookup yields CDR1 MDHEN and CDR2 SYDVKM. The CDR3 is made up of 14 amino acids. J was trimmed by 11 bases and V by 6 bases; bases with no gene match: 12. CDR3 in amino acids: CASRGPGQGPWAFF. The CDR3 DNA reads as TGTGCCAGCAGGGGACCGGGACAGGGGCCCTGGGCTTTCTTT. The full variable domain, its missing parts supplied by reference TRBV28 and TRBJ1-1, is DVKVTQSSRYLVKRTGEKVFLECVQDMDHENMFWYRQDPGLGLRLIYFSYDVKMKEKGDIPEGYSVSREKKERFSLILESASTNQTSMYLCASRGPGQGPWAFFGQGTRLTVV.

This clonotype has ten or more counts. This chain joins TRBV6-1 and TRBJ1-1, with D uncertain. Germline V CDR1 and CDR2: MNHNS, SASEGT. Trimming took off 6 bases at V and 1 base at J, with 12 bases between the two ends. The CDR3 loop spans 14 amino acids. The CDR3 is CASSPSVGNTEAFF. In DNA form, the CDR3 reads TGTGCCAGCAGCCCATCCGTTGGGAACACTGAAGCTTTCTTT.

This clonotype was counted between two and nine times. The rearrangement uses TRBV11-2 and TRBJ1-1, with TRBD1 as a possible D gene (6 bases). The CDR3 runs 14 residues. Germline V CDR1 and CDR2: SGHAT, FQNNGV. The V end was cut by 10 bases, the J end by 7 bases, with 22 bases between. This CDR3 reads CATMGGGGMIEAFF. In nucleotides, the CDR3 is TGTGCCACCATGGGGGGCGGGGGGATGATTGAAGCTTTCTTT. Filled out from reference TRBV11-2 and TRBJ1-1, the complete variable domain reads EAGVAQSPRYKIIEKRQSVAFWCNPISGHATLYWYQQILGQGPKLLIQFQNNGVVDDSQLPKDRFSAERLKGVDSTLKIQPAKLEDSAVYLCATMGGGGMIEAFFGQGTRLTVV.

The chain uses TRBV12-3 or TRBV12-4 and TRBJ2-3, with a tentative D call TRBD2 (6 bases). The ends were cut back, 8 bases at V and 2 bases at J, with 11 bases in the middle. The CDR3 has 13 amino acids. The CDR3 protein is CASLEGNTDTQYF. CDR3 nucleotides: TGTGCCAGCCTGGAGGGGAACACAGATACGCAGTATTTT.

This clonotype has a count of ten or more. V is TRBV6-1 and J is TRBJ2-7, with D maybe TRBD2 (6 bases). Germline CDR1 reads MNHNS; CDR2 reads SASEGT. V was shortened by 5 bases and J by 1 base, with 12 bases between the two germline ends. The CDR3 covers 14 residues. CDR3 in DNA: TGTGCCAGCAGTCCGGGAGTAGGTTCCTACGAGCAGTACTTC. It is translated as CASSPGVGSYEQYF.